This TCR beta chain was captured in a study of HIV-infected patients and healthy controls. V dropped 3 bases and J dropped 0 bases, with 5 bases sitting between them. The CDR3 is 13 residues long. Reverse transcription used around 500 ng RNA and constant-region primers for alpha and beta. Each of the alpha and beta chains got its own library through chain-specific third strand synthesis with indices. The library got P5 and P7 elements plus a second index, then a 23-cycle PCR. One entry per CDR3 protein, called by TCRdb with MiXCR from the 5' RACE reads. This sample has over 15,000 distinct CDR3 sequences, with approximately 5.8% found just once. By proportion, this clonotype is medium-sized. No cell fractionation was done, so the repertoire covers all unsorted peripheral blood T cells.

The J gene is TRBJ1-1, the V gene TRBV12-3 or TRBV12-4; D is unclear. The source of this sequence is an adult in good health. Sample: blood. The CDR3 loop is CASSFRMNTEAFF. The DNA of the CDR3 is TGTGCCAGCAGTTTTCGAATGAACACTGAAGCTTTCTTT.